Here is one TCR beta chain with its context. Its antigen is unknown. There are no base qualities to consult, and no much larger clone falls within one base. TCRbeta CDR3 regions were amplified from genomic DNA by means of the immunoSEQ Assay, a bias-controlled multiplex PCR. The authors' pipeline ran thus. Within the assay, amplification of reference gene primers was used to estimate how many nucleated cells each sample contained. To quantify the absolute abundance of each unique TCRbeta CDR3 rearrangement, sequence reads were collapsed and filtered. For each sample, productive Simpson clonality was calculated by taking the square root of Simpson's diversity index across productive rearrangements. What TCRdb holds here is the immuneACCESS table cut down to in-frame rearrangements. Part of the clones is not present; checked against another copy, under half of the missing clones reflect an unresolved V gene, and the others are unexplained. The D gene and trimming were derived from the DNA, and the V and J assignments and clone size from that table. The sample table contains over 250,000 clones; only one count was recorded for about 87% of them. Jointly, the top ten make up over 1.2% of the sample.

The data were obtained in a study of blood T cell repertoires in COVID-19 (dated by TCRdb to 2020 to 2022). In the study overall: The collaborator samples originated in the United States, Italy and Spain and spanned the acute and convalescent phases of COVID-19. The prospective study material was composed of cDNA or gDNA derived from T cells, B-cell-depleted T cells, or PBMCs. Deeply sampled blood TCRbeta repertoires from subjects exposed to, actively infected with, or recovered from COVID-19 were included in the dataset. A freely available public database, intended as a resource for researchers studying the immune response to SARS-CoV-2, is where the repertoires were released. Samples were obtained from the ongoing ImmuneRACE study (first 160 participants) and from 1,000 to 1,500 subjects provided by 6 global collaborators. Sample metadata almost always included a de-identified subject ID, COVID-19 status, age in years and sex. HLA class I and class II types, where available, came from metadata supplied by the sample provider rather than from assay-based typing.

Summary of the overall study and its limitations: Clinical and demographic metadata were provided uncurated, with the amount varying by source and participant.

A second Seattle source provided samples from volunteer blood donors who had recovered from COVID-19. Whole blood was collected in K2EDTA tubes by collaborating institutions according to the institutions' own protocols. For TCRbeta analysis, collaborators shipped samples as frozen whole blood, isolated PBMCs, or DNA extracted from either of those sample types. The clonotype was recovered from a middle-aged woman who had recovered from COVID-19. Specimen: peripheral blood.

The sequence in DNA is TGTGCCATCAGAGCAGGGTTCGTTGCAGAGACCCAGTACTTC. It translates to CAIRAGFVAETQYF. Recombination joined TRBV10-3 with TRBJ2-5, and possibly TRBD1, on 5 matching bases. Deletion took 6 bases off V and 4 bases off J, with a span of 15 bases between the germline ends. The CDR3, from cysteine to phenylalanine, totals 14 residues. The DNA shown is the 42-base CDR3, in frame from base 1. In the germline V gene, CDR1 corresponds to ENHRY and CDR2 to SYGVKD.